These T cell receptor beta chains were read from a single sample in a study of tumor-infiltrating lymphocytes in oesophageal squamous cell carcinoma. TCRdb independently ran MiXCR on the PCR reads; one entry per CDR3 protein. The sample includes 15,000 to 20,000 distinct CDR3 sequences, approximately 45% of them seen just once. Sequences were obtained from normal esophageal tissue next to the tumor. These receptors came from a female donor with esophageal squamous cell carcinoma. CDR3s leave out the opening cysteine and the closing phenylalanine or tryptophan. The D gene is left open where the match is weak.

j_call | d_call | v_call | cdr3_aa
- | - | TRBV6-1 | ASSRRSPPDARPHNEQF
TRBJ2-7 | TRBD1 | TRBV5-6 | ASSWGQGRYEQY
TRBJ1-1 | - | TRBV7-8 | ASSPRTWQNTEAF
TRBJ1-1 | TRBD1 | TRBV19 | ASSQQGAGDTEAF
- | TRBD1 | TRBV11-3 | ASSPRQGQGYNEQY
- | - | TRBV2 | ASSEVNGHEQY
TRBJ2-1 | TRBD2 | TRBV3-1 | ASSRSSGGPSYNEQF
- | TRBD2 | TRBV6-1 | ASSEAVGLAGGDEQF
TRBJ2-1 | - | TRBV25-1 | ASSLSSYNEQF
TRBJ2-1 | TRBD2 | TRBV6-5 | ASSYPTSGRGNEQF
TRBJ1-2 | TRBD1 | TRBV11-2 | ASSLGRDRGPNYGYT
TRBJ2-2 | TRBD2 | TRBV7-8 | ASSLLLAGTGELF
TRBJ2-3 | - | TRBV7-2 | ASSLVPSGTDTQY
TRBJ2-2 | TRBD2 | TRBV7-2 | ASSLLAVNTGELF
TRBJ1-3 | - | TRBV27 | ASSLSGSSGNTIY
TRBJ2-7 | - | TRBV7-6 | ASSLAADTQY
TRBJ2-1 | TRBD2 | TRBV6-4 | ASSYAGLAFYSAYNEQF
TRBJ2-1 | TRBD2 | TRBV7-6 | ASSLAHGGGDRSSYNEQF
TRBJ2-1 | - | TRBV7-2 | ASSPRLGDNEQF
TRBJ2-1 | - | TRBV27 | ASSLSPSQLGNEQF
TRBJ1-6 | - | TRBV7-2 | ASSFEGNSPLH
TRBJ1-2 | - | TRBV28 | ASSSQGGGYT
TRBJ1-4 | - | TRBV28 | ASSLFQGKDEKLF
TRBJ2-1 | - | TRBV7-9 | ASSVGSNNEQF
TRBJ2-3 | - | TRBV11-2 | ASSLDGGSGDTQY
- | TRBD2 | TRBV6-8 | ASSYGGLADYNEQF
- | TRBD2 | TRBV7-8 | ASSLRTSGNQETQY
TRBJ2-3 | TRBD2 | TRBV27 | ASSPRLARDTGELY
- | - | TRBV7-8 | ASSLGVFGYEQY
TRBJ2-5 | - | TRBV7-8 | ASSLKDLYNSPLH
- | TRBD2 | TRBV7-6 | ASSLRASGNGETQY
TRBJ1-2 | - | TRBV4-2 | ASSQVGAGDGYT
- | - | TRBV7-2 | ASSPMGAYNEQF
TRBJ2-4 | - | TRBV27 | ASSFLNRPQY
TRBJ1-1 | - | TRBV6-8 | ASSYGGANTEAF
- | - | TRBV7-1 | ASSSAGGLGQY
TRBJ2-1 | TRBD2 | TRBV5-4 | ASSLGLAGGVYEQF
- | - | TRBV7-3 | ASSLGPGGNEQY
TRBJ2-1 | - | TRBV19 | ASSIAGLNEQF
TRBJ2-6 | TRBD1 | TRBV6-1 | ASSSGTGISGANVLT
TRBJ2-1 | - | TRBV7-3 | ASSLGSGGWNEQF
- | - | TRBV27 | ASSPGNREQY
- | TRBD2 | TRBV7-2 | ASSLNPIFTGGPNEQF
- | - | TRBV6-4 | ASTTQGGYNEQF